This T cell receptor beta chain was found in a study of Ad26.COV2.S vaccination and SARS-CoV-2 variants. Points on this clone: The antigen is unknown.

Clones were sequenced by immunoSEQ multiplex PCR, and TCRdb holds only the in-frame ones, with some missing. Among about 350,000 clones listed, around 92% were seen once. Study-wide results and caveats: Marked by substantial breadth, spike-specific CD8+ and CD4+ T cell responses were reportedly seen after vaccination. Placebo recipients and vaccine recipients were similar in non-spike TCR breadth. There was a possibility that the TCR breadth and depth analyses underestimated total T cell responses. Vaccinees displayed broader spike-specific TCR repertoires than placebo recipients.

CDR1 and CDR2 (germline): KGHSH, LQKENI. The junction had 9 bases not matched to a gene; V was cut back by 2 bases and J by 1 base. The CDR3 has 18 residues. This specimen consisted of peripheral blood, obtained after recovery from COVID-19. The TCR originated in a human donor who had recovered from COVID-19. The rearrangement uses TRBV18 and TRBJ1-5; 9 bases match TRBD1. The CDR3 reads CASSPATGGPPSNQPQHF. The DNA for the CDR3 is TGTGCCAGCTCACCAGCGACAGGGGGACCTCCAAGCAATCAGCCCCAGCATTTT.